The 2 T cell receptor beta chains below were found in one sample sequenced in a study of cytomegalovirus exposure and HLA in healthy donors. 60 Vbeta and 13 Jbeta primers were used in PCR. Method: immunoSEQ multiplex PCR; TCRdb's copy keeps in-frame clones and lacks some. The data contain 110,000 to 150,000 clones, approximately 84% of them singletons. Sequenced: PBMCs. The receptors originated from a woman between 40 and 55 years old in good health and CMV-seronegative.

The chain has TRBV5-4 and TRBJ1-2; 9 bases agree with TRBD1. V lost 0 bases, J lost 8 bases, and 2 bases stayed unmatched. The V gene's germline CDR1 is SGHNT and CDR2 YYREEE (reference sequence). The CDR3 has 13 amino acids. The CDR3, as DNA: TGTGCCAGCAGCTTGGGGGACAGGGTAGGCTACACCTTC. Residues: CASSLGDRVGYTF.

The count of this clone is one. V is TRBV28 and J is TRBJ2-7; D possibly corresponds to TRBD1 (5 bases). V shed 3 bases and J shed 4 bases, with 16 bases lying between them. Germline-derived CDR1 and CDR2 are MDHEN and SYDVKM. CDR3 length: 15 residues. The CDR3 DNA sequence: TGTGCCAGCAGTTTGGCAGGGTTGAAGGCGTACGAGCAGTACTTC. Its translation is CASSLAGLKAYEQYF.